This T cell receptor beta chain was captured in a study of post-analysis software for immune sequencing data. Across the study: The study covered relapsing-remitting, secondary progressive and progressive-relapsing courses of multiple sclerosis.

The CDR3 length is 16 residues. The germline gives CDR1 MNHEY, CDR2 SVGAGI. This clonotype was seen more than once but under ten times. Its antigen is unknown. Just one base apart from a much larger clone, this may be a read error. Whole-study findings and limits: Multiple sclerosis was associated with a significant reduction in normalized Chao1 diversity relative to controls. F measure clustering grouped samples strongly by preparation batch. A few TRBV segments were significantly more frequent in patients than in controls. TRBV5-6, TRBV5-1 and TRBV20-1 were among these segments.

TCR beta cDNA libraries had unique molecular identifiers. The source material, about 0.95 to 10 million T cells, gave rise to 500,000 or so cDNA molecules. Each CDR3 protein gets one entry after TCRdb re-called the PCR reads with MiXCR. Among approximately 180,000 distinct CDR3 sequences listed, about 30% were seen once. The chain has TRBV6-5 and TRBJ2-5; 7 bases match TRBD1. The J call may be faulty, since TRBJ2-7 better matches the DNA end. This TCR derives from a girl between 10 and 17 years old with multiple sclerosis. The sample taken for sequencing was blood. The DNA for the CDR3 is TGTGCCGGCAGTTACTCGATAAGTCAGGGGGCCTACGAGCAGTACTTC. Protein sequence: CAGSYSISQGAYEQYF.